This T cell receptor beta chain was found in a study of response to subunit inactivated influenza vaccine. Each CDR3 protein is one row after TCRdb ran MiXCR on the RT-PCR reads. The table includes about 540,000 distinct CDR3 sequences, approximately 22% detected once. From germline, CDR1 is MNHEY and CDR2 SMNVEV (reference sequence). J gave up 5 bases and V 2 bases, and 7 bases lay outside the gene matches. CDR3 length: 17 amino acids. The same data also went into a second study, on T cells expressing NK-cell markers. As that study records: The cDNA for TCR beta came from 5'RACE template switching with UMIs. From sorted CD3+CD56+NKG2C+, CD3+CD56+NKG2C- and CD3+CD56-NKG2C+ T cells came the TCR beta repertoires. Once again these clonotypes came out on top in the CD3+CD56-NKG2C+ fraction of a few donors.

The chain recombines TRBV27 with TRBJ2-1; TRBD2 matches 12 bases. The receptor comes from a man in his forties or fifties who received an inactivated influenza vaccine. The source was CD4+ T cells sorted from PBMCs, collected about 11 days after vaccination. CDR3 nucleotides: TGTGCCAGCAGTTTAATGGGGACTAGCGGGTATCACAATGAGCAGTTCTTC. This translates into CASSLMGTSGYHNEQFF.